The 19 T cell receptor beta chains given below trace back to one sample, sequenced in a study of blood T cell repertoires in COVID-19. Profiling relied on immunoSEQ multiplex PCR, and the TCRdb table lists in-frame clones only, not all of them. The sample shows more than 80,000 clones, approximately 90% of them seen only once. Sequenced material: peripheral blood. Every receptor here comes from a woman between 55 and 75 years old with COVID-19, enrolled during active disease.

CDR3 residues: CASSSPGMGVDIQYF. The CDR3 coding sequence is TGTGCCAGCAGCTCCCCCGGGATGGGCGTAGACATTCAGTACTTC. V usage is TRBV11-1 and J usage is TRBJ2-4; perhaps TRBD2 as D (5 bases). The CDR3 covers 15 residues. The V end was cut by 4 bases, the J end by 8 bases, with 18 bases between. Germline V gene sequence: CDR1 SGHAT, CDR2 FQDESV (reference sequence).

V usage is TRBV28 and J usage is TRBJ1-3, with D hard to call. The CDR3 has 12 amino acids. The V end was cut by 6 bases, the J end by 8 bases, with 11 bases between. Germline V gene lookup returns CDR1 MDHEN and CDR2 SYDVKM. CDR3 sequence (DNA): TGTGCCAGCAGCCAAGCGGAATACACCATATATTTT. Encoded protein: CASSQAEYTIYF. The full variable domain, completed using reference TRBV28 and TRBJ1-3, is DVKVTQSSRYLVKRTGEKVFLECVQDMDHENMFWYRQDPGLGLRLIYFSYDVKMKEKGDIPEGYSVSREKKERFSLILESASTNQTSMYLCASSQAEYTIYFGEGSWLTVV.

The chain is built from TRBV6-5 and TRBJ2-7; TRBD1 matches 7 bases. CDR1 MNHEY and CDR2 SVGAGI come from the germline V gene. The CDR3 loop spans 15 amino acids. The V and J ends lost 2 bases and 3 bases, in that order; junction bases with no gene match: 7. CDR3 nucleotides: TGTGCCAGCAGTTACACAGGGGTTGGGAACTACGAGCAGTACTTC. This sequence encodes CASSYTGVGNYEQYF.

This chain links TRBV19 with TRBJ2-1; unclear D gene. The CDR3 consists of 17 residues. With 8 bases removed from V and 1 base from J, the gap between germline ends came to 21 bases. Germline V gene data show CDR1 as LNHDA and CDR2 as SQIVND (reference sequence). Here the CDR3 reads CASSSVLYSQSYNEQFF. The CDR3 nucleotides are TGTGCCAGTTCTTCCGTCCTTTACAGCCAGTCCTACAATGAGCAGTTCTTC. Full variable domain (missing parts from reference TRBV19 and TRBJ2-1): DGGITQSPKYLFRKEGQNVTLSCEQNLNHDAMYWYRQDPGQGLRLIYYSQIVNDFQKGDIAEGYSVSREKKESFPLTVTSAQKNPTAFYLCASSSVLYSQSYNEQFFGPGTRLTVL.

This chain connects TRBV10-1 to TRBJ1-2; unclear D gene. This CDR3 is built from 13 residues. Looked up from germline, CDR1 is WNHNN and CDR2 is SYGVQD (reference sequence). V was cut by 3 bases and J by 4 bases, with 9 bases left in between. DNA for the CDR3: TGCGCCAGCAGTGACAACCTACTCTATGGCTACACCTTC. It is translated as CASSDNLLYGYTF.

The chain links TRBV7-6 to TRBJ2-3; perhaps TRBD1 as D (6 bases). Germline V lookup: CDR1 SGHVS, CDR2 FNYEAQ. V was trimmed by 3 bases and J by 6 bases, leaving 16 bases between them. This CDR3 is 15 amino acids long. The CDR3 loop reads CASSLDPKRGDTQYF. The DNA of the CDR3 is TGTGCCAGCAGCTTGGACCCGAAGAGGGGGGATACGCAGTATTTT.

In the case of this clone: A junction boundary mismatches the germline segment, possibly from a read error. The chain recombines TRBV20-1 with TRBJ1-4; D perhaps matches TRBD1 (5 bases). This CDR3 region has 11 residues. The germline CDR1 and CDR2 sequences are DFQATT and SNEGSKA (reference sequence). The CDR3 sequence is CSAPGRGSSIF. The CDR3 DNA sequence: TGCAGTGCCCCCGGGCGGGGCAGCTCCATTTTT.

The V and J genes are TRBV20-1 and TRBJ2-3, with 8 bases that match TRBD1. Germline CDR1 reads DFQATT; CDR2 reads SNEGSKA (reference sequence). The CDR3 loop spans 14 amino acids. Unmatched junction bases numbered 5, after V lost 5 bases and J lost 1 base. The CDR3 DNA reads as TGCAGTGCTCGTGGACAGGGAGGCACAGATACGCAGTATTTT. This translates into CSARGQGGTDTQYF.

The V and J genes are TRBV5-4 and TRBJ2-6; D perhaps matches TRBD1 (6 bases). The CDR3 length is 16 residues. CDR1 and CDR2 (germline): SGHNT, YYREEE (reference sequence). V lost 4 bases to trimming and J lost 0 bases, with 11 bases between them. The CDR3 coding sequence is TGTGCCAGCAGCCCGACAGGTTACTCTGGGGCCAACGTCCTGACTTTC. Translation gives CASSPTGYSGANVLTF. Looking up the rest from reference TRBV5-4 and TRBJ2-6 gives the full variable domain: ETGVTQSPTHLIKTRGQQVTLRCSSQSGHNTVSWYQQALGQGPQFIFQYYREEENGRGNFPPRFSGLQFPNYSSELNVNALELDDSALYLCASSPTGYSGANVLTFGAGSRLTVL.

The CDR3 protein is CASSLQGVTEAFF. CDR3 in DNA: TGTGCCAGCAGTCTACAGGGAGTCACTGAAGCTTTCTTT. The chain couples TRBV12-3 or TRBV12-4 to TRBJ1-1; D possibly corresponds to TRBD1 (6 bases). The CDR3 runs 13 residues. V was clipped by 5 bases and J by 4 bases, with 11 bases between them.

For the CDR3, the DNA is TGTGCCAGCAGTCTATCAACGAACACCGGGGAGCTGTTTTTT. Translated: CASSLSTNTGELFF. The V gene is TRBV6-2 or TRBV6-3, the J gene TRBJ2-2; the D is unclear. The CDR3 has 14 amino acids. CDR1 and CDR2 from the germline V gene are MNHEY and SVGEGT. V gave up 5 bases and J gave up 0 bases, with 7 bases separating them.

This clone has just one count. The chain uses TRBV5-1 and TRBJ1-1; perhaps TRBD1 as D (6 bases). V was pared by 4 bases and J by 3 bases, with 22 bases between. This CDR3 has 17 amino acids. From germline, CDR1 is SGHRS and CDR2 YFSETQ. The CDR3 here is CASSPTGIPNQDTEAFF. The CDR3 DNA follows: TGCGCCAGCAGCCCAACAGGGATCCCCAACCAGGACACTGAAGCTTTCTTT.

This chain connects TRBV5-1 to TRBJ1-4; D not resolved. The CDR3 contains 15 residues. The germline gives CDR1 SGHRS, CDR2 YFSETQ. Trimming took 4 bases from V and 7 from J, leaving 17 bases between them. Here the CDR3 DNA reads TGCGCCAGCAGCCCGGTGGGCTCTACCCTTGAAAAACTGTTTTTT. Protein sequence: CASSPVGSTLEKLFF.

The chain uses TRBV7-9 and TRBJ1-5; D is unresolved. V lost 4 bases and J 5 bases, leaving 9 bases between the germline ends. The CDR3 consists of 13 residues. Germline V gives CDR1 SEHNR, CDR2 FQNEAQ (reference sequence). The DNA of the CDR3 is TGTGCCAGCAGCTCTCAGGAATATCAGCCCCAGCATTTT. This sequence encodes CASSSQEYQPQHF.

The rearrangement uses TRBV29-1 and TRBJ1-3; TRBD1 agrees at 7 bases. Per the germline V gene, CDR1 is SQVTM and CDR2 is ANQGSEA. V was clipped by 0 bases and J by 8 bases; unmatched bases: 10. The CDR3 covers 15 residues. The CDR3 nucleotides are TGCAGCGTTGAAGATCTAGAGGGGGCGAGGGACACCATATATTTT. It yields the protein CSVEDLEGARDTIYF.

DNA of the CDR3: TGTGCCAGCAGCGTCTCCCACGGGACAGGGGCTTCCGAGACCCAGTACTTC. Translating gives CASSVSHGTGASETQYF. The chain couples TRBV9 to TRBJ2-5; 10 positions agree with TRBD1. This CDR3 is built from 17 residues. CDR1 is SGDLS, CDR2 YYNGEE, per germline. V dropped 2 bases and J dropped 5; count of bases not matched to a gene: 12.

The chain is built from TRBV4-2 and TRBJ2-3, with 8 bases that match TRBD1. The junction had 8 bases not matched to a gene; V was cut back by 2 bases and J by 4 bases. The CDR3 is 16 residues long. Per the germline V gene, CDR1 is LGHNA and CDR2 is YNFKEQ. The CDR3 reads CASSQWGGQGPDTQYF. DNA of the CDR3: TGTGCCAGCAGCCAATGGGGAGGACAGGGCCCAGATACGCAGTATTTT.

The chain is built from TRBV15 and TRBJ1-1, with 9 bases aligning to TRBD1. Germline lookup yields CDR1 LNHNV and CDR2 YYDKDF (reference sequence). The CDR3 runs to 13 residues. The J segment lost 2 bases and the V segment lost 8 bases, leaving 3 bases of the junction unmatched. CDR3 residues: CATGGQGNTEAFF. The CDR3 nucleotides are TGTGCCACCGGGGGACAGGGCAACACTGAAGCTTTCTTT.

The chain uses TRBV18 and TRBJ2-7, with 8 bases that match TRBD1. Germline CDR1 is KGHSH and CDR2 is LQKENI. This CDR3 contains 15 residues. The junction had 9 bases not matched to a gene; V was cut back by 3 bases and J by 5 bases. In DNA, the CDR3 is TGTGCCAGCTCACCCGTCACAGGGGGAACCCACGAGCAGTACTTC. Translating it yields CASSPVTGGTHEQYF.